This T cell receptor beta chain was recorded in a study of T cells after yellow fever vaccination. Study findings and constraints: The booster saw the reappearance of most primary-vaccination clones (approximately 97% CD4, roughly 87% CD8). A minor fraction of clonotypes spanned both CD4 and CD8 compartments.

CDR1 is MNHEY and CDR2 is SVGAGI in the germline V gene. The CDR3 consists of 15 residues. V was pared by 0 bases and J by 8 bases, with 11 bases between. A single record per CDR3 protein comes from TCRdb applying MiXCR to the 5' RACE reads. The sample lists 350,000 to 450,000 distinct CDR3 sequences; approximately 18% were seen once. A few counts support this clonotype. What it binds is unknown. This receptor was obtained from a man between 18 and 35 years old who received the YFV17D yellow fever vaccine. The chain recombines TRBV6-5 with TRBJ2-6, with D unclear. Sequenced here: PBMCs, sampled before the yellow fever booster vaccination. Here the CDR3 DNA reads TGTGCCAGCAGTTACTCGGCAGGTTATTCCAACGTCCTGACTTTC. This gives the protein CASSYSAGYSNVLTF.